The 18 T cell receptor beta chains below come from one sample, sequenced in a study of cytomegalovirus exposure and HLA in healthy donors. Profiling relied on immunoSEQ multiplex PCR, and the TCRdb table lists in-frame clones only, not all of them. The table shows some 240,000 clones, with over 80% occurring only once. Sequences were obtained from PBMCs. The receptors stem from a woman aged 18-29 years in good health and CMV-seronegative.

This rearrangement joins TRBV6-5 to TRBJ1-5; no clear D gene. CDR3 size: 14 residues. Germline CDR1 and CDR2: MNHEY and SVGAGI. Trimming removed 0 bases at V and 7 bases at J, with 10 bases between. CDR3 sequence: CASSYSGGIQPQHF. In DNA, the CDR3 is TGTGCCAGCAGTTACTCAGGAGGGATCCAGCCCCAGCATTTT.

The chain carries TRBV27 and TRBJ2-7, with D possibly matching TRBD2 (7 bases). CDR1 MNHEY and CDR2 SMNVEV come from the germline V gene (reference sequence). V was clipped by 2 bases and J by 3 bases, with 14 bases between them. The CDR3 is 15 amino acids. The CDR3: CASSLKLRGGYEQYF. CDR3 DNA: TGTGCCAGCAGTTTAAAGTTGAGGGGGGGCTACGAGCAGTACTTC.

The CDR3 DNA reads TGTGCCAGCAGCGCCGGGACATTGGTCACAGATACGCAGTATTTT. Translated, it gives CASSAGTLVTDTQYF. The chain combines TRBV9 with TRBJ2-3; TRBD1 is a possible D gene (6 bases). Germline assignment: CDR1 SGDLS and CDR2 YYNGEE. CDR3 size: 15 residues. V was clipped by 3 bases and J by 2 bases, with 13 bases between them.

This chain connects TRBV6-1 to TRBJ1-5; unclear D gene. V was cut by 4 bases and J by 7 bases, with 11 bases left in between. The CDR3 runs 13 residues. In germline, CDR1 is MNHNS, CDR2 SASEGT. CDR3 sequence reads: CASSVEAGQPQHF. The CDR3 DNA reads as TGTGCCAGCAGTGTTGAGGCGGGGCAGCCCCAGCATTTT.

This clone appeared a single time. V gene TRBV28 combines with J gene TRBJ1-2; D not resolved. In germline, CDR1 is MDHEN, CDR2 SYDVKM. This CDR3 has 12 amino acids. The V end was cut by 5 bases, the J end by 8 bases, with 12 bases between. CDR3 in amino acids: CASSTPGRGYTF. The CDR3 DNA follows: TGTGCCAGCAGTACCCCGGGCAGGGGCTACACCTTC.

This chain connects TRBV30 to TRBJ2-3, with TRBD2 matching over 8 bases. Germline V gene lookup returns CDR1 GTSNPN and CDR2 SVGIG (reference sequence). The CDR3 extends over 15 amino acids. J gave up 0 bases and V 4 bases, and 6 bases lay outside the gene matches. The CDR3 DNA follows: TGTGCCTGGAATCTCGGGGGGGCTAGCACAGATACGCAGTATTTT. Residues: CAWNLGGASTDTQYF.

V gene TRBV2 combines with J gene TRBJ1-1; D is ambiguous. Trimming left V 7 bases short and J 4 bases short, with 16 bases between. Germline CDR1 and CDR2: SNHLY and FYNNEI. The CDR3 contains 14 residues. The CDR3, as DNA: TGTGCCAGCAATCTACTCCTCTCGGGCACTGAAGCTTTCTTT. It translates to CASNLLLSGTEAFF.

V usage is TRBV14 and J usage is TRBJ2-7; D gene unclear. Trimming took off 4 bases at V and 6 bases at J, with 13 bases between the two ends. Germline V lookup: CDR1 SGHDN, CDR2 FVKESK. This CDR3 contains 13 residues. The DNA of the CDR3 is TGTGCCAGCAGCCCAACGTCAACGGGCGAGCAGTACTTC. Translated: CASSPTSTGEQYF. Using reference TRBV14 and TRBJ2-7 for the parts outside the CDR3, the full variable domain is EAGVTQFPSHSVIEKGQTVTLRCDPISGHDNLYWYRRVMGKEIKFLLHFVKESKQDESGMPNNRFLAERTGGTYSTLKVQPAELEDSGVYFCASSPTSTGEQYFGPGTRLTVT.

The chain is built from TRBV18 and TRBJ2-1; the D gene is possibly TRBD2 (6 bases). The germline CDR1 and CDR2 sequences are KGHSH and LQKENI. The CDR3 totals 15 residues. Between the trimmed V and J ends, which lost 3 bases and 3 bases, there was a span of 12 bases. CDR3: CASSPGGGDYNEQFF. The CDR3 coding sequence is TGTGCCAGCTCACCGGGCGGAGGGGACTACAATGAGCAGTTCTTC. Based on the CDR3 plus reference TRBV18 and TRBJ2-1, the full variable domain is NAGVMQNPRHLVRRRGQEARLRCSPMKGHSHVYWYRQLPEEGLKFMVYLQKENIIDESGMPKERFSAEFPKEGPSILRIQQVVRGDSAAYFCASSPGGGDYNEQFFGPGTRLTVL.

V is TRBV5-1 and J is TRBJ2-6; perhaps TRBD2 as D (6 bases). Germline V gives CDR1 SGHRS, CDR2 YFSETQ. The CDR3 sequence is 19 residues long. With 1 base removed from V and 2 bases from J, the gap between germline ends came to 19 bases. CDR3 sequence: CASSLPGPGVGAGANVLTF. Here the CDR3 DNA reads TGCGCCAGCAGCTTGCCAGGGCCGGGGGTAGGCGCTGGGGCCAACGTCCTGACTTTC.

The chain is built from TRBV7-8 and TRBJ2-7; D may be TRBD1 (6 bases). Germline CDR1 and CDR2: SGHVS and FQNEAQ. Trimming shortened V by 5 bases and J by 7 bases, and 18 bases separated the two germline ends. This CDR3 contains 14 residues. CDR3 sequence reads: CASSPVRGAEEQYF. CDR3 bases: TGTGCCAGCAGCCCAGTCAGGGGCGCGGAAGAGCAGTACTTC.

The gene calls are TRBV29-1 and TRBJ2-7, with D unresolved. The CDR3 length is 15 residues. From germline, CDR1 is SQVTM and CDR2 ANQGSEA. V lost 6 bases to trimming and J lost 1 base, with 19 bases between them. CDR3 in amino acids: CSVSPSALDSYEQYF. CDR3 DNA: TGCAGCGTCTCTCCCTCGGCGCTGGATTCCTACGAGCAGTACTTC.

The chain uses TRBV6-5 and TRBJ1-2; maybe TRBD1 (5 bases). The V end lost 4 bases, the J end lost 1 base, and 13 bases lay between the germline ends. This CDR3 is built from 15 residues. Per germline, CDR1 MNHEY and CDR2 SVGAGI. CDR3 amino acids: CASSLDGTYNYGYTF. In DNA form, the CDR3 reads TGTGCCAGCAGTTTGGACGGGACCTATAACTATGGCTACACCTTC.

The CDR3 bases are TGTGCCAGCAGTTTAACTCGGGGAATAGGGACAGATACGCAGTATTTT. Protein product: CASSLTRGIGTDTQYF. The chain links TRBV27 to TRBJ2-3, with D perhaps matching TRBD2 (5 bases). The CDR3 length is 16 residues. V was cut by 2 bases and J by 3 bases, with 15 bases left in between. CDR1 is MNHEY, CDR2 SMNVEV, per germline (reference sequence).

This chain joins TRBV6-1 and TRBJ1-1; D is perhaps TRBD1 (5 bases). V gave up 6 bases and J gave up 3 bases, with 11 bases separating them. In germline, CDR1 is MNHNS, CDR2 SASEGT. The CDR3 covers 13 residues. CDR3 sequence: CASSGQGYTEAFF. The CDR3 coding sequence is TGTGCCAGCAGCGGGCAGGGTTACACTGAAGCTTTCTTT.

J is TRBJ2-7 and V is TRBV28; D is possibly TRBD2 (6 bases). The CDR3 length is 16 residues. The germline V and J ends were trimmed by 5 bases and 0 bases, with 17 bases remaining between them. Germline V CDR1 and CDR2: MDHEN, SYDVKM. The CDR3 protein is CASSDPGTGDSYEQYF. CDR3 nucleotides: TGTGCCAGCAGTGATCCCGGGACTGGGGACTCCTACGAGCAGTACTTC.

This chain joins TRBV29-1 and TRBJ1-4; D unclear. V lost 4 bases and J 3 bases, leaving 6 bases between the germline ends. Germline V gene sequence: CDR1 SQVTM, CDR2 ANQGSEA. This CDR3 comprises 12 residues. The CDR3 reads CSVARANEKLFF. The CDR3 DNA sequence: TGCAGCGTTGCTCGGGCTAATGAAAAACTGTTTTTT.

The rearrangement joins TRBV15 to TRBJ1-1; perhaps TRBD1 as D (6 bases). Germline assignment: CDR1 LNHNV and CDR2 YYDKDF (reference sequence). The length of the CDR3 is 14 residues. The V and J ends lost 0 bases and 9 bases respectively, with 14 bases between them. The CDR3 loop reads CATSRDPGGGQAFF. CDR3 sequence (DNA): TGTGCCACCAGCAGAGATCCGGGCGGGGGCCAAGCTTTCTTT.